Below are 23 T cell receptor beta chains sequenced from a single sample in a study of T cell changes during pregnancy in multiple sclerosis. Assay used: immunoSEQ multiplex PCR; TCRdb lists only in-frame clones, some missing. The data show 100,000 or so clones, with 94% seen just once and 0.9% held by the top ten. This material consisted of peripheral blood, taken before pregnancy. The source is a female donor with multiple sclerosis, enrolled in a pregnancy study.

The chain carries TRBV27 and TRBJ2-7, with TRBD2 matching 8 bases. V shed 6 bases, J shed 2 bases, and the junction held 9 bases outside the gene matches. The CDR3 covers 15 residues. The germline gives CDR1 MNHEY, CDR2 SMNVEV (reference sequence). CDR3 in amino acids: CASSYSGVTTYEQYF. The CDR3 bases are TGTGCCAGCAGCTATAGCGGGGTGACTACCTACGAGCAGTACTTC.

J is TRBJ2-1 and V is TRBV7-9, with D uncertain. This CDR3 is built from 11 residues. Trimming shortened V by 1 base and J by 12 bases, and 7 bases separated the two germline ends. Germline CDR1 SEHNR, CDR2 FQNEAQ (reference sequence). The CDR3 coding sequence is TGTGCCAGCAGCTTAGGGCTTGGGCAGTTCTTC. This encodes CASSLGLGQFF.

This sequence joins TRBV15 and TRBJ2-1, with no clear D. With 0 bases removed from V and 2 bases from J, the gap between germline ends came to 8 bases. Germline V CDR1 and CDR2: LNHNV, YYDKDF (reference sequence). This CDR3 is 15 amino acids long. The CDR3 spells CATSRDLGAYNEQFF. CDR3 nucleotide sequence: TGTGCCACCAGCAGAGATTTAGGAGCCTACAATGAGCAGTTCTTC. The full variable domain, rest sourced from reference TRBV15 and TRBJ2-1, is DAMVIQNPRYQVTQFGKPVTLSCSQTLNHNVMYWYQQKSSQAPKLLFHYYDKDFNNEADTPDNFQSRRPNTSFCFLDIRSPGLGDTAMYLCATSRDLGAYNEQFFGPGTRLTVL.

The CDR3 is CASRNPISQGPYNEQFF. CDR3 in DNA: TGTGCCAGTAGAAACCCTATTTCTCAGGGGCCCTACAATGAGCAGTTCTTC. J is TRBJ2-1 and V is TRBV19, with TRBD1 as a possible D gene (6 bases). Germline-derived CDR1 and CDR2 are LNHDA and SQIVND (reference sequence). The CDR3 has 17 residues. Trimming took off 6 bases at V and 2 bases at J, with 20 bases between the two ends.

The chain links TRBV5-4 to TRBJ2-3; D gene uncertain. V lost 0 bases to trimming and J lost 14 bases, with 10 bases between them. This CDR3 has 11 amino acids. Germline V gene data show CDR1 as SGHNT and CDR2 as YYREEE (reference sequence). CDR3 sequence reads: CASSLGGLVYF. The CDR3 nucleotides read TGTGCCAGCAGCTTGGGCGGCCTCGTGTATTTT.

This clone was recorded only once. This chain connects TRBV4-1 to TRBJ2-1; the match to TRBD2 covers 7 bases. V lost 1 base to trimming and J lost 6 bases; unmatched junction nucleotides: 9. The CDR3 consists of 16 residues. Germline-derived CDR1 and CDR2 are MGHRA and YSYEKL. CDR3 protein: CASSQGGGRAGNEQFF. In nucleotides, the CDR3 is TGCGCCAGCAGCCAAGGGGGAGGGAGGGCCGGCAATGAGCAGTTCTTC.

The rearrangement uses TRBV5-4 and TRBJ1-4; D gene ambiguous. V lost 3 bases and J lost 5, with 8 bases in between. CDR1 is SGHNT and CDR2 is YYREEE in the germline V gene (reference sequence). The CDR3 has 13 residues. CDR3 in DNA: TGTGCCAGCAGCTCCCGGGTCAATGAAAAACTGTTTTTT. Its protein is CASSSRVNEKLFF.

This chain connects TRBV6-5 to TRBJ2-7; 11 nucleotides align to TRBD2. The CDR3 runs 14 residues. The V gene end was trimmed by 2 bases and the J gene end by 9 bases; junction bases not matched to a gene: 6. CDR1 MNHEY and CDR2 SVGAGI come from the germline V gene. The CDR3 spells CASSYTSGSGGQYF. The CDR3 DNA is TGTGCCAGCAGTTACACTAGCGGGAGCGGAGGGCAGTACTTC.

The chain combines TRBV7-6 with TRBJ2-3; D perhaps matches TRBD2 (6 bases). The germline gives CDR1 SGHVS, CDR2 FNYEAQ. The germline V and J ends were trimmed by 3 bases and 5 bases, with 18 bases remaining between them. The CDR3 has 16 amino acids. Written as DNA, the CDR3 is TGTGCCAGCAGCTTGGGGGGACCGGGAGCAAAAGATACGCAGTATTTT. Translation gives CASSLGGPGAKDTQYF.

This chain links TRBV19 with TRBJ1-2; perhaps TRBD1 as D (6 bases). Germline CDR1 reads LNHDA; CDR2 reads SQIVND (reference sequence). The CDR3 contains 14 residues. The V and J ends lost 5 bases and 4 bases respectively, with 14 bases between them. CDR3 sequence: CASSAMDSFYGYTF. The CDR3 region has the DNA TGTGCCAGTAGTGCCATGGACAGTTTCTATGGCTACACCTTC.

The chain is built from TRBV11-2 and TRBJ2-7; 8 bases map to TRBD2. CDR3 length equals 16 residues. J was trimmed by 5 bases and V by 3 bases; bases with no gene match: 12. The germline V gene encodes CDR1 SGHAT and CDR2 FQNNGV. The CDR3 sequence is CASSFSGGRERHEQYF. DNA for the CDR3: TGTGCCAGCAGCTTCTCGGGAGGGAGGGAACGGCACGAGCAGTACTTC.

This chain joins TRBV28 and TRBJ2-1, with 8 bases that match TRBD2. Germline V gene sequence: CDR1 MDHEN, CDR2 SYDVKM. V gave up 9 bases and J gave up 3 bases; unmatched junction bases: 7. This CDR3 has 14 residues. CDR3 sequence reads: CASRAGVDYNEQFF. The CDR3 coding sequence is TGTGCCAGTAGAGCGGGAGTTGACTACAATGAGCAGTTCTTC.

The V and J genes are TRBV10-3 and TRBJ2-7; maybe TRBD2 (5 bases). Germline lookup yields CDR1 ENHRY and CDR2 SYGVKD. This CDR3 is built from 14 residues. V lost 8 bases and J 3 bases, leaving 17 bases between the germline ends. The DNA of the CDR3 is TGTGCCATCTCGGGTGCGGGTGTAGTCTACGAGCAGTACTTC. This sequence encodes CAISGAGVVYEQYF.

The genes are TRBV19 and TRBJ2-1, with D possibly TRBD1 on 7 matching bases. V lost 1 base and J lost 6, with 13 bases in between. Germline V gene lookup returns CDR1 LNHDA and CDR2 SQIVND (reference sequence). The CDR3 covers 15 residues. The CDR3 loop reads CASSIAAGQSNEQFF. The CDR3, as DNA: TGTGCCAGTAGTATAGCCGCGGGACAGTCCAATGAGCAGTTCTTC.

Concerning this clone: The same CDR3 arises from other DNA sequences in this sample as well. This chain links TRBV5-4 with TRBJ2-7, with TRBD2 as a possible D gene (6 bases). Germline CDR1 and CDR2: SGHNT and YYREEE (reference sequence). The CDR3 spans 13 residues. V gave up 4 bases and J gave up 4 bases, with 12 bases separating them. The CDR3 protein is CASSSGQGYEQYF. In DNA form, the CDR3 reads TGTGCCAGCAGCAGCGGGCAGGGTTACGAGCAGTACTTC.

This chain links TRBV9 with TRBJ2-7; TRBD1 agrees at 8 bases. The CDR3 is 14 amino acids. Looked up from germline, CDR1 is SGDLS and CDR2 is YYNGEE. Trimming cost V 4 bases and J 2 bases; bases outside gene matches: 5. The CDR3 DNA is TGTGCCAGCAGCCCCCGGACAGGGACCTACGAGCAGTACTTC. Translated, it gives CASSPRTGTYEQYF.

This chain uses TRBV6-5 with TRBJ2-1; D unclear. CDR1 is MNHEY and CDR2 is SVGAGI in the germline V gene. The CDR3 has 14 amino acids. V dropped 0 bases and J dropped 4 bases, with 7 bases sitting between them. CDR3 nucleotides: TGTGCCAGCAGTTACTCATCGACTTACAATGAGCAGTTCTTC. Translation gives CASSYSSTYNEQFF.

This CDR3 is CASSLAASWEYEQYF. CDR3 coding DNA: TGTGCCAGCAGCTTAGCGGCTAGCTGGGAGTACGAGCAGTACTTC. The genes are TRBV11-2 and TRBJ2-7, with a tentative D call TRBD2 (5 bases). The CDR3 extends over 15 amino acids. V was cut by 1 base and J by 4 bases, with 14 bases left in between. Germline V gives CDR1 SGHAT, CDR2 FQNNGV.

CDR3 loop: CASSSTGSRTDTQYF. CDR3 nucleotides: TGTGCCAGCAGTTCGACAGGAAGCCGCACAGATACGCAGTATTTT. This sequence joins TRBV6-5 and TRBJ2-3; D is perhaps TRBD1 (6 bases). Between the trimmed V and J ends, which lost 4 bases and 1 base, there was a span of 12 bases. Germline lookup yields CDR1 MNHEY and CDR2 SVGAGI. The CDR3 is made up of 15 amino acids.

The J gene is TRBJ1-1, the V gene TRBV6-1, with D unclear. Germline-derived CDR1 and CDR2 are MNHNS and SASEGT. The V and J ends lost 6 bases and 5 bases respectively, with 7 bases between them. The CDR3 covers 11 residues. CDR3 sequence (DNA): TGTGCCAGCAGGCGAAGTACTGAAGCTTTCTTT. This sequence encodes CASRRSTEAFF.

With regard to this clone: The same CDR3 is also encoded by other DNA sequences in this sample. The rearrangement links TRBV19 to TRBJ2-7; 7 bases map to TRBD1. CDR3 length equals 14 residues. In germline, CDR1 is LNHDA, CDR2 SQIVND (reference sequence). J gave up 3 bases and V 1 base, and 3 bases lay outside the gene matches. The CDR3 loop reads CASSIGSGGYEQYF. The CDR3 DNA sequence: TGTGCCAGTAGTATAGGTTCAGGGGGCTACGAGCAGTACTTC.

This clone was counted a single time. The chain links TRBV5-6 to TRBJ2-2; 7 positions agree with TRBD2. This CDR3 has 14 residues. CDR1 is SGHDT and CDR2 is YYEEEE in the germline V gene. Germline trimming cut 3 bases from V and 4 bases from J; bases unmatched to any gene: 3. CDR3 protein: CASSWTGGTGELFF. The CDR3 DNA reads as TGTGCCAGCAGCTGGACGGGGGGCACCGGGGAGCTGTTTTTT.

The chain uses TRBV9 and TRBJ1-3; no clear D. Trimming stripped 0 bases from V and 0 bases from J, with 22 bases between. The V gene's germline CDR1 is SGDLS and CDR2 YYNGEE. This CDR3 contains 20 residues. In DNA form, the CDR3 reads TGTGCCAGCAGCGTAGTGGCTTCTGCCTCCCGGGAGATCTCTGGAAACACCATATATTTT. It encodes CASSVVASASREISGNTIYF.